These 20 T cell receptor beta chains originate from one sample sequenced in a study of metastatic and nonmetastatic thyroid tumors. No treatment of any kind had been given to any patient before thyroid surgery. Using MiXCR, TCRdb re-called clones from the PCR reads. Here the sample spans some 41,000 clones, 25% to 35% being singletons. Material for sequencing was blood. The source is a male donor with papillary thyroid cancer or a benign thyroid nodule (not recorded which). Some clones in this sample may be carry-over from other donors' samples.

J is TRBJ2-1 and V is TRBV3-1; TRBD1 matches 7 bases. CDR1 LGHDT and CDR2 YNNKEL come from the germline V gene (reference sequence). The CDR3 covers 16 residues. V lost 0 bases to trimming and J lost 3 bases; unmatched junction nucleotides: 5. The CDR3 is CASSQDSTGDYNEQFF. The CDR3 coding sequence is TGTGCCAGCAGCCAAGATTCCACAGGGGACTACAATGAGCAGTTCTTC.

The rearrangement links TRBV20-1 to TRBJ1-5; no reliable D call. V dropped 1 base and J dropped 8 bases, with 12 bases sitting between them. Germline lookup yields CDR1 DFQATT and CDR2 SNEGSKA (reference sequence). The CDR3 loop spans 13 amino acids. CDR3 amino acids: CSARVGAAEPQHF. CDR3 DNA sequence: TGCAGTGCTAGAGTGGGCGCGGCCGAGCCCCAGCATTTT.

About this clone itself: The junction differs from germline at one of its ends, possibly a read error. This chain connects TRBV10-3 to TRBJ2-7; D might be TRBD1 (6 bases). The CDR3 totals 15 residues. The germline CDR1 and CDR2 sequences are ENHRY and SYGVKD. CDR3 loop: CANSESRGRTYEQYF. CDR3 in DNA: TGTGCCAACAGTGAGTCTAGGGGGAGAACCTACGAGCAGTACTTC.

This clone has ten or more counts. This chain uses TRBV3-1 with TRBJ2-1; TRBD2 matches 9 bases. V gave up 0 bases and J gave up 10 bases; unmatched junction bases: 4. From germline, CDR1 is LGHDT and CDR2 YNNKEL (reference sequence). CDR3 length: 14 amino acids. CDR3 loop: CASSQEGLAGEQFF. DNA of the CDR3: TGTGCCAGCAGCCAAGAAGGGCTAGCGGGGGAGCAGTTCTTC.

J is TRBJ2-3 and V is TRBV2, with TRBD2 identical over 10 bases. CDR3 length equals 18 residues. CDR1 SNHLY and CDR2 FYNNEI come from the germline V gene. With 4 bases clipped from V and 0 bases from J, the junction kept 10 bases outside the gene matches. CDR3: CASSGIAGGPSSTDTQYF. The CDR3 DNA is TGTGCCAGCAGTGGCATAGCGGGAGGCCCTTCTAGCACAGATACGCAGTATTTT.

The rearrangement links TRBV3-1 to TRBJ2-7, with 8 bases fitting TRBD2. This CDR3 has 15 residues. J was trimmed by 4 bases and V by 4 bases; bases with no gene match: 9. Germline values: CDR1 LGHDT, CDR2 YNNKEL (reference sequence). The CDR3 region has the DNA TGTGCCAGCAGCCCCGGCGCGGGAGGTGTGTACGAGCAGTACTTC. This codes for CASSPGAGGVYEQYF.

The sample holds a few counts of this clone. The V and J genes are TRBV19 and TRBJ1-6; a possible D gene is TRBD1 (5 bases). Germline values: CDR1 LNHDA, CDR2 SQIVND (reference sequence). The CDR3 has 14 amino acids. The V end was cut by 3 bases, the J end by 10 bases, with 13 bases between. The CDR3 is CASSILGTGSPLHF. Here the CDR3 DNA reads TGTGCCAGTAGTATTTTAGGGACGGGATCACCCCTCCACTTT.

V is TRBV20-1 and J is TRBJ1-6; maybe TRBD1 (6 bases). V was shortened by 0 bases and J by 7 bases, with 16 bases between the two germline ends. CDR3 length: 16 residues. Germline lookup yields CDR1 DFQATT and CDR2 SNEGSKA (reference sequence). CDR3 amino acids: CSARDGQSLLNSPLHF. In DNA form, the CDR3 reads TGCAGTGCTAGAGACGGACAGAGCTTATTGAATTCACCCCTCCACTTT.

The sample holds many counts of this clone. Other DNA sequences in this sample translate to the same CDR3. The V gene is TRBV28, the J gene TRBJ1-1; 9 bases map to TRBD1. V lost 6 bases to trimming and J lost 5 bases; unmatched junction nucleotides: 7. The CDR3 is made up of 14 amino acids. Germline CDR1 reads MDHEN; CDR2 reads SYDVKM. The CDR3 DNA reads as TGTGCCAGCAGCCCGGGACAGGGAGGTACTGAAGCTTTCTTT. Amino acid sequence: CASSPGQGGTEAFF.

Ten or more counts support this clone. This sequence joins TRBV9 and TRBJ2-7; 8 nucleotides agree with TRBD1. J was trimmed by 7 bases and V by 0 bases; bases with no gene match: 9. This CDR3 has 15 amino acids. Per germline, CDR1 SGDLS and CDR2 YYNGEE. CDR3 amino acids: CASSVEAGGPREQYF. In nucleotides, the CDR3 is TGTGCCAGCAGCGTAGAAGCAGGGGGCCCTCGGGAGCAGTACTTC.

A word on this clone: A read error may produce the germline difference seen at one junction end. V gene TRBV7-2 combines with J gene TRBJ1-2, with TRBD1 matching 7 bases. The CDR3 extends over 21 amino acids. Germline CDR1 is SGHTA and CDR2 is FQGNSA. CDR3 residues: CARSLFSWDSWSLIANYGYTF. DNA of the CDR3: TGTGCCAGGAGCTTATTTTCTTGGGACAGCTGGTCTCTAATAGCTAACTATGGCTACACCTTC.

This clone was seen many times. Possible read error: a much larger clone is one base away. Other nucleotide sequences in the sample specify the same CDR3. The chain recombines TRBV12-3 or TRBV12-4 with TRBJ2-3; 10 positions agree with TRBD2. The CDR3 has 13 residues. In nucleotides, the CDR3 is TGTGGCAGCAGCCCCTCCCTAGCGGGGGCGCAGTATTTT. Translation gives CGSSPSLAGAQYF.

This clone was counted at least ten times. The chain is built from TRBV6-4 and TRBJ2-1; 12 bases line up with TRBD2. Per the germline V gene, CDR1 is MRHNA and CDR2 is SNTAGT. This CDR3 region has 14 residues. V lost 3 bases and J lost 6; bases outside the gene matches: 0. The CDR3 DNA reads as TGTGCCAGCAGTGAACTAGCGGGAGGCAATGAGCAGTTCTTC. Translation: CASSELAGGNEQFF.

This clone was seen repeatedly, ten times or more. The J gene is TRBJ2-1, the V gene TRBV5-1, with 7 bases aligning to TRBD1. Per germline, CDR1 SGHRS and CDR2 YFSETQ. With 4 bases clipped from V and 7 bases from J, the junction kept 11 bases outside the gene matches. The CDR3 runs 15 residues. CDR3 sequence (DNA): TGCGCCAGCAGCCCGGCCGTTCCAGGGGGTAATGAGCAGTTCTTC. It translates to CASSPAVPGGNEQFF.

This clone occurred a few times. The CDR3 carries no conserved terminal phenylalanine or tryptophan, so it likely arises from a read error. The DNA is omitted, as the CDR3 cannot be located on it reliably, and the CDR3 follows TCRdb's listing. The rearrangement joins TRBV30 to TRBJ1-3. The length of the CDR3 is 15 amino acids, counting both ends. Germline V lookup: CDR1 GTSNPN, CDR2 SVGIG (reference sequence). The CDR3 loop reads CAWRKGLFSGNTIYP.

This clone was counted many times. A much larger clone lies one base from this, so it may be a read error. The chain recombines TRBV6-4 with TRBJ2-3; D unclear. Trimming removed 0 bases at V and 4 bases at J, with 8 bases between. Per the germline V gene, CDR1 is MRHNA and CDR2 is SNTAGT. The CDR3 totals 14 residues. The CDR3 nucleotides read TGTGCCAGCAGTGACTCTGACATCTCAGATACGCAGTATTTT. Translation: CASSDSDISDTQYF.

This clone was counted many times. CDR3 sequence reads: CASSFSGGSVTDTQYF. CDR3 nucleotides: TGCGCCAGCAGCTTCTCGGGGGGATCCGTCACAGATACGCAGTATTTT. The gene calls are TRBV5-1 and TRBJ2-3; TRBD2 matches 7 bases. The CDR3 has 16 residues. Germline values: CDR1 SGHRS, CDR2 YFSETQ. The V gene end was trimmed by 2 bases and the J gene end by 2 bases; junction bases not matched to a gene: 8.

The chain recombines TRBV9 with TRBJ2-7; D perhaps matches TRBD2 (5 bases). V lost 0 bases and J lost 1, with 11 bases in between. The CDR3 runs to 15 residues. CDR1 SGDLS and CDR2 YYNGEE come from the germline V gene. The chain's CDR3 is CASSVEASRSYEQYF. CDR3 DNA sequence: TGTGCCAGCAGCGTAGAAGCTAGCAGATCCTACGAGCAGTACTTC.

In regard to this clone: The junction does not match germline at one end; this may be a read error. This chain uses TRBV7-2 with TRBJ2-7, with 8 bases aligning to TRBD2. Germline CDR1 reads SGHTA; CDR2 reads FQGNSA. The CDR3 has 11 amino acids. CDR3 sequence reads: CASSSGTSYLF. CDR3 bases: TGTGCCAGCAGTTCCGGGACTAGTTATCTCTTC.

The chain joins TRBV6-1 to TRBJ2-3; TRBD2 agrees at 8 bases. Germline V lookup: CDR1 MNHNS, CDR2 SASEGT. The CDR3 consists of 13 residues. V dropped 8 bases and J dropped 1; count of bases not matched to a gene: 2. The CDR3 sequence: CASAGGGTDTQYF. CDR3 DNA sequence: TGTGCCAGCGCGGGAGGCGGCACAGATACGCAGTATTTT.